A selection of T cell receptor beta chains follows, all from one sample in a study of cytotoxic CD8 clonotypes in ibrutinib-treated CLL. TCRdb's copy holds only in-frame clones and misses some; the assay was immunoSEQ multiplex PCR. The table includes more than 75,000 clones, 77% detected once. Here the sequenced sample was PBMCs, taken after 24 months of ibrutinib treatment. Source of these receptors: a human donor with chronic lymphocytic leukemia. Each CDR3 is given with its conserved first and last residue. D genes are given only for firm matches. Clone size appears in some rows only: once, few, many, or a class for an expanded clone.

abundance,d_gene,j_gene,v_gene,CDR3nt,CDR3aa
few,.,TRBJ2-7,TRBV7-8,TGTGCCAGCAGCTTAGGGGTGGACTTCTACGAGCAGTACTTC,CASSLGVDFYEQYF
.,.,TRBJ1-2,TRBV6-5,TGTGCCAGCCAAGGAGGGGTAAACTATGGCTACACCTTC,CASQGGVNYGYTF
.,TRBD1,TRBJ2-5,TRBV29-1,TGCAGCGTTGTCGGCGACCGGGACAGGGTAATCGAGACCCAGTACTTC,CSVVGDRDRVIETQYF
.,.,TRBJ1-5,TRBV10-3,TGTGCCATCAGTGCCTCGTCCAGGGCACATAGCAATCAGCCCCAGCATTTT,CAISASSRAHSNQPQHF
once,.,TRBJ2-5,TRBV5-1,TGCGCCAGCAGCACGACAGGCTCCGGGGAGACCCAGTACTTC,CASSTTGSGETQYF
.,TRBD1,TRBJ1-1,TRBV27,TGTGCCAGCAGTCTAGGACAGGGGGCTACTGAAGCTTTCTTT,CASSLGQGATEAFF
.,.,TRBJ1-2,TRBV18,TGTGCCAGCTCACCACCGTCAGTAGGGACAAACACCTTC,CASSPPSVGTNTF
.,TRBD2,TRBJ2-1,TRBV5-1,TGCGCCAGCGGGACTAGCGGGAGATGGGATGAGCAGTTCTTC,CASGTSGRWDEQFF
.,.,TRBJ1-5,TRBV4-2,TGTGCCAGCAGCTTGGAACGAGGGCCCCAGCATTTT,CASSLERGPQHF
.,.,TRBJ2-1,TRBV5-6,TGTGCCAGCAGCCCATTGGGGGGCGGTAGCAATGAGCAGTTCTTC,CASSPLGGGSNEQFF
.,.,TRBJ2-3,TRBV27,TGTGCCAGCAGTTTAGTCTTCCTCAGCACAGATACGCAGTATTTT,CASSLVFLSTDTQYF
.,.,TRBJ2-6,TRBV30,TGTGCCTGGAGTGGGGGGCGGGTGGCCAACGTCCTGACTTTC,CAWSGGRVANVLTF
few,.,TRBJ1-2,TRBV28,TGTGCCAGCAGTTTATACCCGGGGGCGATCTATGGCTACACCTTC,CASSLYPGAIYGYTF
once,.,TRBJ1-3,TRBV9,TGTGCCAGCAGCGTAGACGGGCACTCTGGAAACACCATATATTTT,CASSVDGHSGNTIYF
.,TRBD2,TRBJ2-1,TRBV7-9,TGTGCCAGCAGCTTAGAGGCGGGGGGGCTCGATGAGCAGTTCTTC,CASSLEAGGLDEQFF
.,.,TRBJ2-2,TRBV18,TGTGCCAGCTCAGGCCTAAACACCGGGGAGCTGTTTTTT,CASSGLNTGELFF
few,TRBD2,TRBJ2-1,TRBV7-2,TGTGCCAGCAGCCCCCGGACTAGCGGGTTCAATGAGCAGTTCTTC,CASSPRTSGFNEQFF
once,.,TRBJ2-7,TRBV29-1,TGCAGCGTGGACAGCCCTCTAAGAGGGGAGCAGTACTTC,CSVDSPLRGEQYF
.,TRBD2,TRBJ2-5,TRBV6-5,TGTGCCAGCAGGGCTAGCGGGAGAGGTTCGGAGACCCAGTACTTC,CASRASGRGSETQYF
.,.,TRBJ2-7,TRBV5-8,TGTGCCAGCAGCTTGGAAGCGGGCAGCTCCTACGAGCAGTACTTC,CASSLEAGSSYEQYF
.,TRBD1,TRBJ1-2,TRBV5-4,TGTGCCAGCAGCGGGGCCGGGACAGGGGCCTATGGCTACACCTTC,CASSGAGTGAYGYTF
.,.,TRBJ2-3,TRBV28,TGTGCCAGCAGTTTATCCGACAGGTTCGGACATACGCAGTATTTT,CASSLSDRFGHTQYF
.,TRBD1,TRBJ2-7,TRBV6-5,TGTGCCAGCAGGTTGACAGGGTCCAACGAGCAGTACTTC,CASRLTGSNEQYF
.,.,TRBJ1-1,TRBV19,TGTGCCACCCACCGGGCCTCCGGCAGTGAAGCTTTCTTT,CATHRASGSEAFF
.,TRBD1,TRBJ1-2,TRBV5-4,TGTGCCAGCAGCTTGGACGGCAGGGGGGAGGGCTACACCTTC,CASSLDGRGEGYTF
.,TRBD1,TRBJ2-2,TRBV18,TGTGCCAGCTCACTAAGGACAGGGGGCGAGACCGGGGAGCTGTTTTTT,CASSLRTGGETGELFF
.,.,TRBJ2-2,TRBV6-5,TGTGCCAGCAGTTTCAGTACAGGGAACACCGGGGAGCTGTTTTTT,CASSFSTGNTGELFF
.,.,TRBJ1-5,TRBV7-2,TGTGCCAGCAGCCCCTATCGTTTGGATCAGCCCCAGCATTTT,CASSPYRLDQPQHF
.,TRBD1,TRBJ1-2,TRBV10-2,TGCGCCAGCAGTCGACCAGCCGGGACAGGGGGAGTTGGCTACACCTTC,CASSRPAGTGGVGYTF
.,.,TRBJ1-3,TRBV7-9,TGTGCCAGCAGCTTTGACAGGCCCTCTGGAAACACCATATATTTT,CASSFDRPSGNTIYF
.,.,TRBJ2-7,TRBV27,TGTGCCAGCAGTCCCCCGGGAGTTACCTACGAGCAGTACTTC,CASSPPGVTYEQYF
once,TRBD2,TRBJ2-7,TRBV7-9,TGTGCCAGCAGCCAGTGGACTAGCGGGAGCTTCCACGAGCAGTACTTC,CASSQWTSGSFHEQYF
.,TRBD1,TRBJ1-1,TRBV5-1,TGCGCCAGCAGCTTGGAGACAGGGTCTTACACTGAAGCTTTCTTT,CASSLETGSYTEAFF
.,TRBD1,TRBJ2-7,TRBV2,TGTGCCAGCAGTGAACGGACAGGGTCAACCTACGAGCAGTACTTC,CASSERTGSTYEQYF
.,.,TRBJ2-1,TRBV10-2,TGCGCCAGCAGTGAGTCTCATGGAACCTACAATGAGCAGTTCTTC,CASSESHGTYNEQFF
.,.,TRBJ2-7,TRBV28,TGTGCCAGCAGTTTAGGGGGGTCGCTTTCCTACGAGCAGTACTTC,CASSLGGSLSYEQYF
few,.,TRBJ1-1,TRBV28,TGTGCCAGCAGTTTGGAACATGGAGACACTGAAGCTTTCTTT,CASSLEHGDTEAFF
.,.,TRBJ2-5,TRBV14,TGTGCCAGCAGCCACTACCGGGACTCCCAAGAGACCCAGTACTTC,CASSHYRDSQETQYF
.,.,TRBJ2-7,TRBV5-6,TGTGCCAGCAGCATCACTTTGGGGTCCGGGTTTCGGTACGAGCAGTACTTC,CASSITLGSGFRYEQYF
.,.,TRBJ2-1,TRBV27,TGTGCCAGCAGTTCCCAGGGACCCTACAATGAGCAGTTCTTC,CASSSQGPYNEQFF
once,.,TRBJ2-5,TRBV2,TGTGCCAGCAGTGAAACCCCAGAGACCCAGTACTTC,CASSETPETQYF
.,.,TRBJ2-7,TRBV9,TGTGCCAGCAGCGTAGCCTCGGATTCCTACGAGCAGTACTTC,CASSVASDSYEQYF
.,.,TRBJ2-6,TRBV5-8,TGTGCCAGCAGCTTGTATGGGGCCAACGTCCTGACTTTC,CASSLYGANVLTF
.,TRBD1,TRBJ1-5,TRBV5-6,TGTGCCAGCAGCCGAGGACAGGGTCCCAATCAGCCCCAGCATTTT,CASSRGQGPNQPQHF
.,TRBD1,TRBJ1-2,TRBV4-2,TGTGCCAGCAGCAAAGGACAGGATTGGGGCTACACCTTC,CASSKGQDWGYTF